The rows below give T cell receptor beta chains drawn from one sample of a study of metastatic and nonmetastatic thyroid tumors. TCRdb re-processed the PCR reads through MiXCR. The sample holds 20,000 to 30,000 clones, roughly 19% seen once. Sequenced input: blood. The receptors stem from a male donor with papillary thyroid cancer or a benign thyroid nodule (not recorded which). Some clones in this sample may be carry-over from other donors' samples. CDR3s include the opening cysteine and the closing phenylalanine or tryptophan. The order of the fields is CDR3 protein, V gene.

CDR3aa: CASSLVSGRGTDTQYF
v_gene: TRBV5-6

CDR3aa: CASTLRQTHYGYTF
v_gene: TRBV6-1

CDR3aa: CASRGNFLEQFF
v_gene: TRBV2

CDR3aa: CSAKSGKSPSEQYF
v_gene: TRBV20-1

CDR3aa: CASSEGSGGAGPPLHF
v_gene: TRBV9

CDR3aa: CASSFLGGGDTEAFF
v_gene: TRBV5-1

CDR3aa: CDRKARQAYEQYF
v_gene: TRBV6-1

CDR3aa: CASREQGAVNTEAFF
v_gene: TRBV7-9

CDR3aa: CASSLFPDSEAFF
v_gene: TRBV5-8

CDR3aa: CASSEDPYEQYF
v_gene: TRBV2

CDR3aa: CASSRTGTGELFF
v_gene: TRBV27

CDR3aa: CASSYSRSSYNSPLHF
v_gene: TRBV6-5

CDR3aa: CASSAQTRANYGYTF
v_gene: TRBV4-1

CDR3aa: CSARDPGRRVGETQYF
v_gene: TRBV20-1

CDR3aa: CASSPQSSYNSPLHF
v_gene: TRBV7-9

CDR3aa: CSARYLGTGDTDTQYF
v_gene: TRBV20-1

CDR3aa: CASSYSSGSHYEQYF
v_gene: TRBV6-2/TRBV6-3

CDR3aa: CASSQVFVAGDHEQYF
v_gene: TRBV4-1

CDR3aa: CASSLAYEQYF
v_gene: TRBV11-2

CDR3aa: CASSPRDRRYTEAFF
v_gene: TRBV3-1

CDR3aa: CAWSPWWLRRRNEQFF
v_gene: TRBV30

CDR3aa: CASSESGGSNQPQHF
v_gene: TRBV10-1

CDR3aa: CASSLRPSGKIGELFF
v_gene: TRBV27

CDR3aa: CASSLGLGSALYEQYF
v_gene: TRBV11-1

CDR3aa: CARRPWGNSGNTIYF
v_gene: TRBV9

CDR3aa: CASRYSSGANVLTF
v_gene: TRBV6-5

CDR3aa: CASSRSGSSYNEQFF
v_gene: TRBV19

CDR3aa: CASRTVGHHPQHF
v_gene: TRBV24-1

CDR3aa: CASSSGQGTFQDTQYF
v_gene: TRBV5-1

CDR3aa: CASSPCGRSTEAFF
v_gene: TRBV9

CDR3aa: CASSGTSGRYTDTQYF
v_gene: TRBV11-1

CDR3aa: CASTHGGFAGANVLTF
v_gene: TRBV6-1

CDR3aa: CASSTGTGSWTGELFF
v_gene: TRBV19

CDR3aa: CAAGDNEQFF
v_gene: TRBV3-1

CDR3aa: CAWTRGTGPQETQYF
v_gene: TRBV30

CDR3aa: CASSLSPSGSYNEQFF
v_gene: TRBV27